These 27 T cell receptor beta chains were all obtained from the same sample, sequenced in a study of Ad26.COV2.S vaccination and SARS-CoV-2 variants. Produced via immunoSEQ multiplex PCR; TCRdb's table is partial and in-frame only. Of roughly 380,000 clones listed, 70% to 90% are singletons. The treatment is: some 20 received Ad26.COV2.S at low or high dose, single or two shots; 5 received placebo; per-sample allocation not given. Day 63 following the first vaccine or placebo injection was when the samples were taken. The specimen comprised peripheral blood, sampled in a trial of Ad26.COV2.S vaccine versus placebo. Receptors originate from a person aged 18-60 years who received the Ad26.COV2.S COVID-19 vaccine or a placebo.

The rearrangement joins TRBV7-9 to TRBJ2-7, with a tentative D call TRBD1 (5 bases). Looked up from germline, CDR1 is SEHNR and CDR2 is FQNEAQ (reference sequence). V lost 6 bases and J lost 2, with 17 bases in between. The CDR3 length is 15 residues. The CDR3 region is CASRSGPSLTYEQYF. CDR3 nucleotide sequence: TGTGCCAGCAGATCAGGGCCCTCCCTAACCTACGAGCAGTACTTC. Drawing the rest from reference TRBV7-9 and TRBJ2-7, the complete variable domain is DTGVSQNPRHKITKRGQNVTFRCDPISEHNRLYWYRQTLGQGPEFLTYFQNEAQLEKSRLLSDRFSAERPKGSFSTLEIQRTEQGDSAMYLCASRSGPSLTYEQYFGPGTRLTVT.

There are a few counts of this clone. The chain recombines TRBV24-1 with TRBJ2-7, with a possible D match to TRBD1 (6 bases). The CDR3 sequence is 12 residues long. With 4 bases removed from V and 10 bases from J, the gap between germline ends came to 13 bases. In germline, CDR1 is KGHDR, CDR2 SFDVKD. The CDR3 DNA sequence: TGTGCCACCAGTGACCGCCGGGACAACCAGTACTTC. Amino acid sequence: CATSDRRDNQYF.

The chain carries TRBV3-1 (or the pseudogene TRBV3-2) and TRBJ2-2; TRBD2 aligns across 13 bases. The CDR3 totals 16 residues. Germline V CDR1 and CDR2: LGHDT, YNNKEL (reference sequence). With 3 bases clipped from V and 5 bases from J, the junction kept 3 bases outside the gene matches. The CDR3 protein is CASSQGLAGRTGELFF. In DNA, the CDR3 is TGTGCCAGCAGCCAGGGACTAGCGGGGCGAACCGGGGAGCTGTTTTTT.

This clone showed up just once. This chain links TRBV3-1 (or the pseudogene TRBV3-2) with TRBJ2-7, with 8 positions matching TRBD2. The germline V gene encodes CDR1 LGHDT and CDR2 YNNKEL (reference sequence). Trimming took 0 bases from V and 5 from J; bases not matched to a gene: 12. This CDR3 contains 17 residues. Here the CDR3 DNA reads TGTGCCAGCAGCCAAGAATGGACGGGGGGGAATCCCCACGAGCAGTACTTC. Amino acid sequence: CASSQEWTGGNPHEQYF.

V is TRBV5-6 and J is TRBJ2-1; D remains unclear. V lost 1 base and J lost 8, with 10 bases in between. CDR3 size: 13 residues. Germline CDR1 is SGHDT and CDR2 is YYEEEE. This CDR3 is CASSLHSRYEQFF. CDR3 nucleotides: TGTGCCAGCAGCTTGCATAGCCGCTATGAGCAGTTCTTC.

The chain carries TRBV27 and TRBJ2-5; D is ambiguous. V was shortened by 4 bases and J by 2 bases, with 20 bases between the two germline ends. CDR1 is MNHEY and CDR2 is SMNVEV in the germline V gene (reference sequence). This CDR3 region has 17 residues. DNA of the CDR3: TGTGCCAGCAGTTCTTTCCCTGGCGGACGGTCGCAAGAGACCCAGTACTTC. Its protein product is CASSSFPGGRSQETQYF.

The CDR3 here is CASSVGPGVTYEQYF. The DNA for the CDR3 is TGTGCCAGCAGCGTTGGCCCGGGTGTAACCTACGAGCAGTACTTC. The gene calls are TRBV9 and TRBJ2-7; D is unresolved. Trimming shortened V by 2 bases and J by 2 bases, and 14 bases separated the two germline ends. This CDR3 spans 15 amino acids. CDR1 and CDR2 (germline): SGDLS, YYNGEE.

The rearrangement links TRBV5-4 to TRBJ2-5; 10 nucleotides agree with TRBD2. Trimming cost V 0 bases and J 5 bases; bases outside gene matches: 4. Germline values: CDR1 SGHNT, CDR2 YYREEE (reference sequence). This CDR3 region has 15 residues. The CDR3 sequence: CASSLERGGQETQYF. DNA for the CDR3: TGTGCCAGCAGCTTGGAGCGGGGGGGCCAGGAGACCCAGTACTTC.

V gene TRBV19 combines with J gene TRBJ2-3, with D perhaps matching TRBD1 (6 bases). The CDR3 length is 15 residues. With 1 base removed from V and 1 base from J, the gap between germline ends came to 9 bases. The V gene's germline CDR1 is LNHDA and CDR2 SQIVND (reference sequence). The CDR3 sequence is CASSIGGLGTDTQYF. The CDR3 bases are TGTGCCAGTAGTATAGGGGGGCTTGGCACAGATACGCAGTATTTT.

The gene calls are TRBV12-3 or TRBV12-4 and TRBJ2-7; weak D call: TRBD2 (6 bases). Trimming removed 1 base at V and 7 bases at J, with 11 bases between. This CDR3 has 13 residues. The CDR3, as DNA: TGTGCCAGCAGTTTAGGCGGAGGGAAGGAGCAGTACTTC. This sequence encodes CASSLGGGKEQYF.

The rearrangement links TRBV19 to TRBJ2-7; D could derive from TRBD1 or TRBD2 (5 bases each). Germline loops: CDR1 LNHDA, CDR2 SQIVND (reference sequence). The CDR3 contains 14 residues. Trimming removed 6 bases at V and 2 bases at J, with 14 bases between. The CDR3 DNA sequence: TGTGCCAGTAGAGTAGGGACGGAACCCTACGAGCAGTACTTC. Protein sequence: CASRVGTEPYEQYF.

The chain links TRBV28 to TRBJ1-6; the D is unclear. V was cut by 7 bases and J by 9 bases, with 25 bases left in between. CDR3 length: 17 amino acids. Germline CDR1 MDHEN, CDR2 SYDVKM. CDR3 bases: TGTGCCAGCATGTCCCCTAGTACGGGGTTCTTGGGTTCACCCCTCCACTTT. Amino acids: CASMSPSTGFLGSPLHF.

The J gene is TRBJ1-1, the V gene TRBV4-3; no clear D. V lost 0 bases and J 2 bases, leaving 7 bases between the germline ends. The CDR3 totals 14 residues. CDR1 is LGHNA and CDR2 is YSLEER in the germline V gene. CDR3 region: CASSQDSTNTEAFF. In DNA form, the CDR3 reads TGCGCCAGCAGCCAAGATTCAACCAACACTGAAGCTTTCTTT.

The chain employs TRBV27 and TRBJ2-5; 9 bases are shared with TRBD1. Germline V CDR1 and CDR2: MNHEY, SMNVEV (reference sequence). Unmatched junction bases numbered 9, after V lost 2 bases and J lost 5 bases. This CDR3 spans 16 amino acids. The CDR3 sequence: CASSLLPGQGPETQYF. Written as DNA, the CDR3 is TGTGCCAGCAGTTTACTACCGGGACAGGGTCCCGAGACCCAGTACTTC.

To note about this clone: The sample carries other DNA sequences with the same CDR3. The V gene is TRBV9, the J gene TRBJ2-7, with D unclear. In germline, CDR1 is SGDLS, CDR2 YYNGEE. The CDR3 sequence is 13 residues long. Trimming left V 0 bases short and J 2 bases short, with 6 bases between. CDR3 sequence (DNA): TGTGCCAGCAGCGTAGGGACCACCTACGAGCAGTACTTC. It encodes CASSVGTTYEQYF.

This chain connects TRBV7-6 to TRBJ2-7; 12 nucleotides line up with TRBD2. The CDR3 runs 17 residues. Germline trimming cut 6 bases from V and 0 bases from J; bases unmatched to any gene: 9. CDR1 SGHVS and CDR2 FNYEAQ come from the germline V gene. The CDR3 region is CASSPDGLAGISYEQYF. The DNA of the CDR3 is TGTGCCAGCAGTCCTGACGGACTAGCGGGGATCTCCTACGAGCAGTACTTC.

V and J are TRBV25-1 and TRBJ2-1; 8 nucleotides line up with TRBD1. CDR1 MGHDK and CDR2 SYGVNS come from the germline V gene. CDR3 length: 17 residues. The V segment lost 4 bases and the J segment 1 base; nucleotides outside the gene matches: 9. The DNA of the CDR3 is TGTGCCAGCAGTGCCCAGGGACAGGAGGTATCCTACAATGAGCAGTTCTTC. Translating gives CASSAQGQEVSYNEQFF.

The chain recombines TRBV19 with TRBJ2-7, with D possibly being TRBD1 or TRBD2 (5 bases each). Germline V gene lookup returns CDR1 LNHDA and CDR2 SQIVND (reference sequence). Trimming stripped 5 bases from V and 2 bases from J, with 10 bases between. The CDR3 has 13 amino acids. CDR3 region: CASSVGTAYEQYF. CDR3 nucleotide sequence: TGTGCCAGTAGTGTTGGGACGGCCTACGAGCAGTACTTC.

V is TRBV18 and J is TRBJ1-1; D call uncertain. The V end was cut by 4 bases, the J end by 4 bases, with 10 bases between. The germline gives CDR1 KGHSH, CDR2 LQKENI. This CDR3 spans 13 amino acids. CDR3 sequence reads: CASSHRGGTEAFF. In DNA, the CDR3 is TGTGCCAGCTCACACCGGGGAGGCACTGAAGCTTTCTTT.

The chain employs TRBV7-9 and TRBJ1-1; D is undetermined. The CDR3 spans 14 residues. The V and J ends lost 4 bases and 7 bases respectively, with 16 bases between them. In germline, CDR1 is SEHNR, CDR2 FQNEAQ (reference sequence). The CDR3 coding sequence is TGTGCCAGCAGCTACTACCCCGAAACAATTGAAGCTTTCTTT. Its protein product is CASSYYPETIEAFF. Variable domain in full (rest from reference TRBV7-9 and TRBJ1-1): DTGVSQNPRHKITKRGQNVTFRCDPISEHNRLYWYRQTLGQGPEFLTYFQNEAQLEKSRLLSDRFSAERPKGSFSTLEIQRTEQGDSAMYLCASSYYPETIEAFFGQGTRLTVV.

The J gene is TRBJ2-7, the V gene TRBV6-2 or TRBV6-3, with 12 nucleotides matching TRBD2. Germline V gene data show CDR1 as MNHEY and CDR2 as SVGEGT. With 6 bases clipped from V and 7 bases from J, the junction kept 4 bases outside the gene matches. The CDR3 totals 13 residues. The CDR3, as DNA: TGTGCCAGCAGCCTGGGACTAGCGGGTGAGCAGTACTTC. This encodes CASSLGLAGEQYF.

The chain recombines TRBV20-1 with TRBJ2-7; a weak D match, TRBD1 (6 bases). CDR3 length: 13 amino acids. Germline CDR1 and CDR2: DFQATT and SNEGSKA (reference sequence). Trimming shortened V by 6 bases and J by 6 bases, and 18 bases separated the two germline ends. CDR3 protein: CSASRYRVSEQYF. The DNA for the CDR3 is TGCAGTGCCAGTCGATACAGGGTATCCGAGCAGTACTTC.

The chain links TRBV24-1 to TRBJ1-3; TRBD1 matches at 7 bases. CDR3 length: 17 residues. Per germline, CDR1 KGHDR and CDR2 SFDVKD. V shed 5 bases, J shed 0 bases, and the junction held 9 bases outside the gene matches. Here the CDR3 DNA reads TGTGCCACCAGTGTCATGACAGGGAAGCTCTCTGGAAACACCATATATTTT. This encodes CATSVMTGKLSGNTIYF.

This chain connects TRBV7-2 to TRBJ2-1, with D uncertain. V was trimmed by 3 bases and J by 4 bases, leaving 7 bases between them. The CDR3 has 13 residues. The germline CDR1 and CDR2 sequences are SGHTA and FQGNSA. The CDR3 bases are TGTGCCAGCAGCTTTGTGCCATACAATGAGCAGTTCTTC. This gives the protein CASSFVPYNEQFF. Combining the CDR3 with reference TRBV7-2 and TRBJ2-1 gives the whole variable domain GAGVSQSPSNKVTEKGKDVELRCDPISGHTALYWYRQSLGQGLEFLIYFQGNSAPDKSGLPSDRFSAERTGGSVSTLTIQRTQQEDSAVYLCASSFVPYNEQFFGPGTRLTVL.

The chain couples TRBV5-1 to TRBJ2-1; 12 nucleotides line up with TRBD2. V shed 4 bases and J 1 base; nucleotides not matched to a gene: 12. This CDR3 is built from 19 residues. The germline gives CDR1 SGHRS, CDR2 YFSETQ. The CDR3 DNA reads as TGCGCCAGCAGCACGGGCGGACTAGCGGGGATCCTGTCCTACAATGAGCAGTTCTTC. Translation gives CASSTGGLAGILSYNEQFF.

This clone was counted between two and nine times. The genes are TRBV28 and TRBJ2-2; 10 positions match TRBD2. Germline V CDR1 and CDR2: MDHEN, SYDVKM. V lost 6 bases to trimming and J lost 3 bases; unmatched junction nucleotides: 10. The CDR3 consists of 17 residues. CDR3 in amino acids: CASSTRTSGLHTGELFF. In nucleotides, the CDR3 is TGTGCCAGCAGCACGCGGACTAGCGGCTTACACACCGGGGAGCTGTTTTTT.

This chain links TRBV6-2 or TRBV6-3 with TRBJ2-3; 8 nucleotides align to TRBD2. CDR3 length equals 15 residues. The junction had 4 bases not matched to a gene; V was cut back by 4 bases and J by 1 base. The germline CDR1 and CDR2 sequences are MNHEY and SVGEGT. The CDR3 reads CASSSGGDRTDTQYF. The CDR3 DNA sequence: TGTGCCAGCAGTTCCGGGGGGGATCGCACAGATACGCAGTATTTT.